Detailed here is one T cell receptor beta chain. This clone has only a few counts. Its antigen remains undetermined. No quality values exist for individual bases; no much larger clone is one base distant. The entire amount of isolated RNA was reverse transcribed using the High Capacity cDNA Reverse Transcription Kit, so the sequenced TCRB transcripts were expressed ones. Deep immunoSEQ sequencing was performed on naive, central memory and regulatory T cell samples, with an average of approximately 4 million total reads per sample. Sorted cells were lysed in RLT buffer and RNA was extracted with DNase-treated RNeasy Micro or Mini kits, depending on cell number. To prevent cross-contamination, every cell subset was processed on its own, while patient and healthy donor samples were processed together. The immunoSEQ multiplex PCR was used to amplify TCRB sequences from cDNA, yielding 87-bp fragments that span the CDR3 region. Sequencing of the amplicons was performed on the Illumina HiSeq platform. On the authors' methods: PCR bias was computationally corrected using synthetic template baselines, reads within Hamming distance 2 were collapsed, and singletons that could not be merged were discarded. By aligning reads against IMGT, V, D and J genes, CDR3 length, and insertions or deletions at six rearrangement sites were assigned. Within each subset, clonotype counts were normalized to sorted cell number, after which true diversity and Gini coefficients were computed with the tcR R package. The overlap coefficient, calculated on TCRB nucleotide sequences, was used to quantify repertoire sharing. As a proxy for the pre-selection repertoire, out-of-frame TCRB sequences from naive cells were analyzed. The table comes from immuneACCESS by way of TCRdb, which keeps in-frame sequences with V and J called. Part of the clones is missing from these tables; in studies checked, under half for an unresolved V gene and the rest for unknown reasons. V, J and clone size derive from that table, while D and trimming were established from the DNA sequence. Across this sample there are 550,000 to 850,000 clones, with roughly an eighth seen only once. The ten largest clones represent less than 0.025% of the sample.

Each donor gave one peripheral blood draw, roughly 110 mL on average, collected into heparinised tubes. Naive, central memory, regulatory and stem cell-like memory CD4+ T cells were sorted on a BD FACSAria II using a panel including CD45RO, CCR7, CD25, CD127, CD95 and CD27. All sorted populations exceeded 95% purity. PBMCs were isolated right away by Lymphoprep density gradient centrifugation and were stained directly, without culture. Samples were stained and sorted in pairs, with one healthy donor and one patient per experiment, so that batch effects were minimized. The data originate from a study of beta chain features in type 1 diabetes (dated by TCRdb to the late 2010s). At the level of the whole study: Patients and healthy donors did not differ in mean age, gender distribution, total cell number or subset yield. The study compared TCRB repertoires of sorted circulating CD4+ T cell subsets between recently diagnosed type 1 diabetes patients and matched healthy donors. Whereas all 30 or so donors provided naive and central memory subsets, regulatory and stem cell-like memory subsets were isolated from just 8 patients and roughly eight healthy donors. A total of 107,917,701 sorted cells were examined across all samples, and the number of cells per subset was strongly correlated with RNA yield. General conclusions and limits of the study: A moderate but significant shortening of TCRB CDR3 length was observed in type 1 diabetes patients in all four CD4+ subsets. Naive, central memory and regulatory TCRB repertoires appeared more similar among patients than among healthy donors. Sequencing cDNA rather than genomic DNA could over-represent highly expressing activated cells, although activation and CD3 levels did not differ between groups. Shorter templates might have been favored by PCR, but patient and control samples were amplified and corrected together, so both groups would have been affected equally by any skew. Patients with type 1 diabetes made fewer insertions and deleted more nucleotides at VDJ recombination sites, implying thymic rearrangement abnormalities. HLA sub-analyses involved small numbers of individuals, so any influence of HLA type on TCRB rearrangement remained unresolved.

The clonotype originates from a man between 18 and 29 years old with type 1 diabetes. Sequenced sample: naive CD4+ T cells from blood. The cell subset or site label corresponds to: true naive CD4+ T cells.

The CDR3 loop reads CASSIRTGRLSGANVLTF. The DNA is as follows: TGTGCCAGTAGTATAAGGACAGGGAGGTTATCGGGGGCCAACGTCCTGACTTTC. The chain joins TRBV19 to TRBJ2-6; the central 8 bases match TRBD1. The CDR3 runs 18 amino acids, cysteine and phenylalanine included. The kept DNA is CDR3 alone, 54 bases in frame from the first base. The germline V end is reduced by 2 bases and the J end by 4 bases; junction bases left unmatched: 10. The CDR1 and CDR2 encoded by the germline V gene (reference sequence) are LNHDA and SQIVND. Outside the CDR3, residues come from the reference TRBV19 and TRBJ2-6 proteins, so the full variable domain is: DGGITQSPKYLFRKEGQNVTLSCEQNLNHDAMYWYRQDPGQGLRLIYYSQIVNDFQKGDIAEGYSVSREKKESFPLTVTSAQKNPTAFYLCASSIRTGRLSGANVLTFGAGSRLTVL.